This TCR beta chain originates from a study of T cell repertoires in cytomegalovirus infection. Study information: Public TCR beta signatures indicated both CMV infection and matching HLA type.

Whole-study results and caveats: It was HLA-C-restricted CMV-specific TCR beta clonotypes that dominated the response ex vivo. Summed frequency of public TCR beta families distinguished CMV carriers with the relevant HLA.

A single record per CDR3 protein comes from TCRdb applying MiXCR to the reads. The sample consists of about 360,000 distinct CDR3 sequences, 15% to 20% of them appearing once. There are 14 residues in the CDR3. V shed 1 base and J shed 2 bases, with 9 bases lying between them. CDR1 and CDR2 (germline): LGHDT, YNNKEL (reference sequence). This clonotype was observed a few times. As yet, its antigen is unknown. This clonotype was sampled from a human donor in good health (CMV status not recorded). Some clones in this sample may be carry-over from other donors' samples. The rearrangement links TRBV3-1 to TRBJ2-7; D is possibly TRBD1 (6 bases). The material sequenced was PBMCs. This chain's CDR3 is CASSQVQGPYEQYF. CDR3 DNA sequence: TGTGCCAGCAGCCAAGTCCAGGGGCCCTACGAGCAGTACTTC.